The source of this T cell receptor beta chain is a study of blood T cell repertoires in COVID-19. Overall study context: The analysed material was cDNA or gDNA that came from T cells, B-cell-depleted T cells, or PBMCs.

As processed by the authors: The assay estimated nucleated cells by amplifying reference gene primers. The repertoire was sequenced with immunoSEQ multiplex PCR; TCRdb's copy has only in-frame clones and lacks some. That table gives V, J and clone size, and the DNA gave D and trimming. The sample holds 25,000 to 30,000 clones, about 89% seen once. This clone has only one observation. Deletions cut 3 bases from V and 2 bases from J, with 8 bases between. This CDR3 contains 13 residues. Germline values: CDR1 PRHDT, CDR2 FYEKMQ (reference sequence). This receptor was identified in a human donor in a cohort sampled during active COVID-19. The chain combines TRBV13 with TRBJ2-7; D is perhaps TRBD2 (6 bases). The sample comprised peripheral blood. The CDR3 spells CASSLGLPYEQYF. CDR3 nucleotides: TGTGCCAGCAGCTTGGGACTGCCCTACGAGCAGTACTTC.